Given below is one TCR beta chain in context. Its antigen remains unknown. Before sequencing, viral peptide pools were used by the ViraFEST assay to expand antigen-specific CD4+ T cells. CD4+ T cells were isolated after around 10 days of culture. Vaccination of participants consisted of two doses of either the BNT162b2 or mRNA-1273 vaccine. Clones were sequenced by immunoSEQ multiplex PCR, and TCRdb holds only the in-frame ones, with some missing. The sample has about 61,000 clones; roughly 72% are singletons. The record originates from a study of vaccination effects on CD4 cells after COVID-19. General study findings and limits: Infection-derived and vaccine-derived clones contracted markedly late after vaccination.

The CDR3 spans 13 residues. Germline V gene lookup returns CDR1 MNHNY and CDR2 SVGAGI (reference sequence). V lost 6 bases, J lost 4 bases, and 12 bases lay in between. The chain couples TRBV6-6 to TRBJ2-5; D is perhaps TRBD1 or TRBD2 (5 bases each). The sequenced sample was CD4+ T cells from PBMCs cultured with HCoV-229E spike peptides, obtained after COVID-19 vaccination. The receptor comes from a human donor who received a COVID-19 vaccine. The CDR3 sequence: CASRRGDTETQYF. The CDR3 region has the DNA TGTGCCAGCAGAAGAGGGGATACAGAGACCCAGTACTTC.